Each of the 18 T cell receptor beta chains below was sequenced from the same sample in a study of cytomegalovirus exposure and HLA in healthy donors. PCR involved 60 Vbeta and 13 Jbeta primers. Sequencing used immunoSEQ multiplex PCR; TCRdb keeps in-frame clones, though not all of them. The sample records 280,000 or so clones, about 90% being singletons. Material for sequencing was PBMCs. The source of these receptors is a woman aged 18-30 years in good health and CMV-seronegative.

V gene TRBV7-8 combines with J gene TRBJ1-1; 8 nucleotides match TRBD1. V shed 1 base, J shed 4 bases, and the junction held 8 bases outside the gene matches. The CDR3 contains 16 residues. Germline V gives CDR1 SGHVS, CDR2 FQNEAQ. The CDR3 here is CASSLGPGQEVTEAFF. The DNA for the CDR3 is TGTGCCAGCAGCTTAGGTCCGGGACAGGAGGTCACTGAAGCTTTCTTT.

This clone was detected once. The chain uses TRBV15 and TRBJ2-7; 8 nucleotides match TRBD1. V gave up 11 bases and J gave up 0 bases; unmatched junction bases: 12. This CDR3 contains 15 residues. Germline V lookup: CDR1 LNHNV, CDR2 YYDKDF (reference sequence). The CDR3 DNA is TGTGCCTCAGCCAGGGGGCCGCTCAACTCCTACGAGCAGTACTTC. Its protein product is CASARGPLNSYEQYF.

The J gene is TRBJ2-2, the V gene TRBV2; 8 nucleotides line up with TRBD2. The V gene's germline CDR1 is SNHLY and CDR2 FYNNEI. The V segment lost 7 bases and the J segment 7 bases; nucleotides outside the gene matches: 8. The CDR3 has 14 residues. The CDR3 DNA sequence: TGTGCCAGCAAGGGTAGCGGGGTGATCGGGGAGCTGTTTTTT. Translation gives CASKGSGVIGELFF.

The chain recombines TRBV11-2 with TRBJ2-5; 12 nucleotides agree with TRBD2. Germline CDR1 SGHAT, CDR2 FQNNGV. V was clipped by 5 bases and J by 1 base; unmatched bases: 8. CDR3 length: 17 amino acids. The chain's CDR3 is CASSPRLAGEFQETQYF. The DNA for the CDR3 is TGTGCCAGCAGCCCTAGACTAGCGGGGGAATTCCAAGAGACCCAGTACTTC.

This clone was detected only a few times. The rearrangement joins TRBV9 to TRBJ1-4; 9 nucleotides align to TRBD1. Trimming at V came to 3 bases and at J to 2 bases, leaving 2 bases not matched to a gene. Germline V lookup: CDR1 SGDLS, CDR2 YYNGEE. The CDR3 has 15 amino acids. CDR3: CASSAGQGTNEKLFF. CDR3 bases: TGTGCCAGCAGCGCCGGACAGGGGACTAATGAAAAACTGTTTTTT.

In its sample, this clone was seen once. The gene calls are TRBV7-9 and TRBJ2-7; TRBD1 agrees at 11 bases. From germline, CDR1 is SEHNR and CDR2 FQNEAQ (reference sequence). V shed 10 bases and J 7 bases; nucleotides not matched to a gene: 9. The CDR3 contains 13 residues. The DNA for the CDR3 is TGTGCCACCGGACAGGGGGCGCGGGGGGAGCAGTACTTC. Encoded protein: CATGQGARGEQYF.

The chain joins TRBV5-1 to TRBJ1-2, with TRBD1 as a possible D gene (6 bases). The germline V and J ends were trimmed by 4 bases and 4 bases, with 14 bases remaining between them. The CDR3 consists of 14 residues. CDR1 and CDR2 (germline): SGHRS, YFSETQ. The CDR3 nucleotides read TGCGCCAGCAGCCCACGACAGGAGATCTATGGCTACACCTTC. It yields the protein CASSPRQEIYGYTF.

The J gene is TRBJ1-4, the V gene TRBV11-2; possibly TRBD1 for D (5 bases). Germline V gene lookup returns CDR1 SGHAT and CDR2 FQNNGV. The V end lost 8 bases, the J end lost 11 bases, and 12 bases lay between the germline ends. The length of the CDR3 is 11 residues. CDR3: CASHHGGKLFF. In DNA form, the CDR3 reads TGTGCCAGCCACCACGGGGGGAAACTGTTTTTT.

This chain links TRBV19 with TRBJ1-5; the D gene is possibly TRBD1 (6 bases). Germline V gene lookup returns CDR1 LNHDA and CDR2 SQIVND (reference sequence). The CDR3 loop spans 14 amino acids. Trimming took off 5 bases at V and 4 bases at J, with 12 bases between the two ends. In nucleotides, the CDR3 is TGTGCCAGTAGTTTGGACAGAAGTAATCAGCCCCAGCATTTT. Amino acids: CASSLDRSNQPQHF.

The genes are TRBV7-6 and TRBJ1-6; D unclear. V dropped 7 bases and J dropped 0 bases, with 13 bases sitting between them. Germline loops: CDR1 SGHVS, CDR2 FNYEAQ. The CDR3 runs 16 residues. The CDR3 DNA is TGTGCCAGCAACCGAGTCTGGAGCTCCTATAATTCACCCCTCCACTTT. It translates to CASNRVWSSYNSPLHF.

This CDR3 reads CASTKYDRADSPLHF. CDR3 nucleotides: TGTGCCTCGACGAAATATGACAGGGCTGATTCACCCCTCCACTTT. The chain recombines TRBV30 with TRBJ1-6; 7 bases agree with TRBD1. This CDR3 is built from 15 residues. Germline V gene data show CDR1 as GTSNPN and CDR2 as SVGIG (reference sequence). After removal of 7 bases from V and 8 bases from J, the junction contained 14 bases not matched to a gene. Full variable domain (missing parts from reference TRBV30 and TRBJ1-6): SQTIHQWPATLVQPVGSPLSLECTVEGTSNPNLYWYRQAAGRGLQLLFYSVGIGQISSEVPQNLSASRPQDRQFILSSKKLLLSDSGFYLCASTKYDRADSPLHFGNGTRLTVT.

The J gene is TRBJ2-2, the V gene TRBV4-1; 14 bases are a match to TRBD2. From germline, CDR1 is MGHRA and CDR2 YSYEKL. This CDR3 contains 17 residues. J was trimmed by 7 bases and V by 1 base; bases with no gene match: 5. The CDR3: CASSQVGTSGGSGELFF. The DNA for the CDR3 is TGCGCCAGCAGCCAAGTAGGGACTAGCGGGGGTAGCGGGGAGCTGTTTTTT.

The chain links TRBV9 to TRBJ2-7, with 9 positions matching TRBD1. The CDR3 runs 15 residues. CDR1 is SGDLS, CDR2 YYNGEE, per germline. The ends lost 4 bases at V and 2 bases at J; junction bases unmatched: 7. Here the CDR3 DNA reads TGTGCCAGCAGCCCCACAGGGGGCCCAACCTACGAGCAGTACTTC. As protein: CASSPTGGPTYEQYF.

This clone was detected only a few times. The rearrangement links TRBV2 to TRBJ1-2, with D maybe TRBD1 (5 bases). The V gene's germline CDR1 is SNHLY and CDR2 FYNNEI. V lost 5 bases and J lost 8, with 9 bases in between. This CDR3 spans 11 amino acids. Written as DNA, the CDR3 is TGTGCCAGCAGTAAACGGACAGGCTACACCTTC. It translates to CASSKRTGYTF.

This clone was seen once. This rearrangement joins TRBV9 to TRBJ1-6; unclear D gene. Trimming removed 2 bases from V and 4 bases from J, with 10 bases in between. The CDR3 extends over 15 amino acids. Germline V gives CDR1 SGDLS, CDR2 YYNGEE. In nucleotides, the CDR3 is TGTGCCAGCAGCGTTGCCGGGGATTATAATTCACCCCTCCACTTT. This encodes CASSVAGDYNSPLHF.

V is TRBV19 and J is TRBJ2-7; possibly TRBD2 for D (5 bases). Germline V gene sequence: CDR1 LNHDA, CDR2 SQIVND (reference sequence). The V gene lost 6 bases and the J gene lost 0 bases, with 6 bases spanning the gap. This CDR3 spans 12 amino acids. The CDR3 coding sequence is TGTGCCAGTAGCGACTACTCCTACGAGCAGTACTTC. It yields the protein CASSDYSYEQYF.

The V gene is TRBV7-6, the J gene TRBJ2-5; 9 bases agree with TRBD1. Germline values: CDR1 SGHVS, CDR2 FNYEAQ. V shed 1 base, J shed 5 bases, and the junction held 5 bases outside the gene matches. The CDR3 extends over 15 amino acids. CDR3 nucleotide sequence: TGTGCCAGCAGCTTAGAACCGGGACAGGGTGAGACCCAGTACTTC. It is translated as CASSLEPGQGETQYF. The full variable domain, in which reference TRBV7-6 and TRBJ2-5 provide the parts outside the CDR3, is GAGVSQSPRYKVTKRGQDVALRCDPISGHVSLYWYRQALGQGPEFLTYFNYEAQQDKSGLPNDRFSAERPEGSISTLTIQRTEQRDSAMYRCASSLEPGQGETQYFGPGTRLLVL.

J is TRBJ2-7 and V is TRBV27; D possibly corresponds to TRBD1 (5 bases). Germline loops: CDR1 MNHEY, CDR2 SMNVEV (reference sequence). Trimming left V 7 bases short and J 1 base short, with 17 bases between. The CDR3 is 15 residues long. For the CDR3, the DNA is TGTGCCAGCATCCAAAGTGAGCAGGGTTCCTACGAGCAGTACTTC. Encoded protein: CASIQSEQGSYEQYF.